Each of the 24 T cell receptor beta chains below was sequenced from the same sample in a study of shared clonotypes between healthy human individuals. Positive CCR7 selection of CD45RO-negative cells yielded the naive CD8 cells, and terminally differentiated effector memory CD45RA+ cells were excluded. The table came from immunoSEQ multiplex PCR; TCRdb's copy has only in-frame clones and leaves some out. The sample records about 680,000 clones, around 90% being singletons. Sequences were obtained from naive CD8+ T cells sorted from blood. The origin of the receptors is a man in his thirties or forties in good health.

The chain is built from TRBV29-1 and TRBJ2-7, with 10 bases lining up with TRBD1. Germline V lookup: CDR1 SQVTM, CDR2 ANQGSEA. With 1 base clipped from V and 5 bases from J, the junction kept 5 bases outside the gene matches. This CDR3 contains 14 residues. CDR3 in DNA: TGCAGCGTTGAAGTCCGGACAGGGGGGGACGAGCAGTACTTC. Its protein product is CSVEVRTGGDEQYF.

The chain links TRBV11-2 to TRBJ1-5, with TRBD1 matching over 9 bases. CDR1 SGHAT and CDR2 FQNNGV come from the germline V gene. The CDR3 length is 14 residues. J gave up 4 bases and V 5 bases, and 3 bases lay outside the gene matches. The CDR3 sequence is CASSPDRGNQPQHF. DNA for the CDR3: TGTGCCAGCAGCCCGGACAGGGGAAATCAGCCCCAGCATTTT.

J is TRBJ2-1 and V is TRBV7-8; D is undetermined. The CDR3 is 14 amino acids. Trimming left V 0 bases short and J 7 bases short, with 10 bases between. CDR1 is SGHVS, CDR2 FQNEAQ, per germline. CDR3 loop: CASSLAASRNEQFF. Here the CDR3 DNA reads TGTGCCAGCAGCTTAGCGGCTAGTCGGAATGAGCAGTTCTTC.

This chain joins TRBV28 and TRBJ2-1; D gene ambiguous. From germline, CDR1 is MDHEN and CDR2 SYDVKM. V gave up 4 bases and J gave up 4 bases, with 11 bases separating them. The CDR3 runs 14 residues. CDR3 protein: CASSSLTQYNEQFF. The CDR3 DNA reads TGTGCCAGCAGTTCCCTGACTCAATACAATGAGCAGTTCTTC.

The V gene is TRBV4-1, the J gene TRBJ2-3; 10 nucleotides agree with TRBD1. J gave up 3 bases and V 4 bases, and 7 bases lay outside the gene matches. The CDR3 covers 16 residues. CDR1 is MGHRA and CDR2 is YSYEKL in the germline V gene. CDR3 residues: CASSPPGQGKTDTQYF. CDR3 bases: TGCGCCAGCAGCCCACCGGGACAGGGGAAAACAGATACGCAGTATTTT.

This chain connects TRBV19 to TRBJ2-7; 7 positions match TRBD1. CDR1 LNHDA and CDR2 SQIVND come from the germline V gene (reference sequence). The CDR3 totals 15 residues. Losses at the gene ends were 0 bases for V and 0 bases for J; bases not matched to a gene: 2. CDR3 region: CASSIEGTVSYEQYF. Here the CDR3 DNA reads TGTGCCAGTAGTATAGAAGGGACAGTCTCCTACGAGCAGTACTTC.

The chain combines TRBV7-6 with TRBJ2-1; 7 bases are a match to TRBD2. The CDR3 sequence is 14 residues long. Per germline, CDR1 SGHVS and CDR2 FNYEAQ. V was pared by 1 base and J by 4 bases, with 1 base of the junction left unmatched. CDR3 sequence (DNA): TGTGCCAGCAGCTTAGGGGAGGGTTACAATGAGCAGTTCTTC. Translation gives CASSLGEGYNEQFF.

The gene calls are TRBV23-1 and TRBJ1-5, with 9 bases identical to TRBD1. TRBV23-1 is assigned to the ORF class and has an uncertain function. The CDR3 has 19 residues. Trimming took 0 bases from V and 3 from J; bases not matched to a gene: 12. The CDR3 spells CASSQSPLPDRGHNQPQHF. The DNA for the CDR3 is TGCGCCAGCAGTCAATCGCCCCTCCCGGACAGGGGCCACAATCAGCCCCAGCATTTT.

J is TRBJ2-1 and V is TRBV28; 9 bases fit TRBD2. CDR1 MDHEN and CDR2 SYDVKM come from the germline V gene. J was trimmed by 3 bases and V by 3 bases; bases with no gene match: 15. This CDR3 has 19 amino acids. The CDR3 loop is CASSFVGTIAGAIYNEQFF. DNA for the CDR3: TGTGCCAGCAGTTTCGTCGGGACAATAGCGGGAGCTATCTACAATGAGCAGTTCTTC.

The chain is built from TRBV9 and TRBJ2-2, with 9 bases that match TRBD2. This CDR3 contains 15 residues. Germline CDR1 reads SGDLS; CDR2 reads YYNGEE. V gave up 2 bases and J gave up 5 bases; unmatched junction bases: 4. For the CDR3, the DNA is TGTGCCAGCAGCGTTAGCGGGAGTTGGACCGGGGAGCTGTTTTTT. It yields the protein CASSVSGSWTGELFF.

V usage is TRBV4-2 and J usage is TRBJ2-7; maybe TRBD2 (5 bases). The germline V gene encodes CDR1 LGHNA and CDR2 YNFKEQ. V lost 5 bases and J 3 bases, leaving 14 bases between the germline ends. The CDR3 contains 14 residues. The DNA for the CDR3 is TGTGCCAGCAGCTGGGCTAGCCGAGTCTACGAGCAGTACTTC. Protein: CASSWASRVYEQYF.

This sequence joins TRBV29-1 and TRBJ2-7; 8 bases are a match to TRBD2. The CDR3 covers 14 residues. Germline lookup yields CDR1 SQVTM and CDR2 ANQGSEA. With 6 bases clipped from V and 4 bases from J, the junction kept 11 bases outside the gene matches. The CDR3 loop is CSVDPAGEGYEQYF. For the CDR3, the DNA is TGCAGCGTGGACCCAGCGGGAGAGGGATACGAGCAGTACTTC.

The V gene is TRBV15, the J gene TRBJ2-1; the match to TRBD2 covers 8 bases. CDR1 and CDR2 from the germline V gene are LNHNV and YYDKDF (reference sequence). V shed 1 base and J 7 bases; nucleotides not matched to a gene: 9. The CDR3 runs 16 residues. In DNA, the CDR3 is TGTGCCACCAGCAGAGTGGCCGCTGGGACTAGTAATGAGCAGTTCTTC. Translated: CATSRVAAGTSNEQFF.

This clone appeared a few times. This chain links TRBV27 with TRBJ2-1; D is undetermined. V lost 3 bases, J lost 8 bases, and 14 bases lay in between. CDR1 and CDR2 from the germline V gene are MNHEY and SMNVEV (reference sequence). CDR3 size: 14 residues. The CDR3, as DNA: TGTGCCAGCAGTTTTGGTAGGCATTCCTATGAGCAGTTCTTC. It yields the protein CASSFGRHSYEQFF.

The rearrangement uses TRBV4-1 and TRBJ2-7, with TRBD1 matching 7 bases. CDR3 length: 15 amino acids. The V segment lost 4 bases and the J segment 4 bases; nucleotides outside the gene matches: 10. From germline, CDR1 is MGHRA and CDR2 YSYEKL. Here the CDR3 reads CASSRLPGQLYEQYF. As DNA, the CDR3 is TGCGCCAGCAGCCGCCTACCGGGACAGTTATACGAGCAGTACTTC.

Only one count was recorded for this clone. V and J are TRBV7-9 and TRBJ2-7; the D gene is possibly TRBD1 (6 bases). The germline V and J ends were trimmed by 1 base and 2 bases, with 18 bases remaining between them. This CDR3 comprises 17 residues. Germline loops: CDR1 SEHNR, CDR2 FQNEAQ (reference sequence). CDR3 coding DNA: TGTGCCAGCAGCTTAGGACCAGGGGCCCCCATCCCCTACGAGCAGTACTTC. It yields the protein CASSLGPGAPIPYEQYF.

This chain joins TRBV30 and TRBJ2-1; TRBD1 is a possible D gene (5 bases). Germline V gene lookup returns CDR1 GTSNPN and CDR2 SVGIG (reference sequence). V lost 5 bases and J lost 0, with 11 bases in between. This CDR3 is 14 amino acids long. The CDR3 loop reads CAWEGVTSYNEQFF. The CDR3 region has the DNA TGTGCCTGGGAAGGGGTTACCTCCTACAATGAGCAGTTCTTC.

The CDR3 nucleotides read TGTGCCAGCAGCTTAGGACTAGCGAGATTAGGGCAGTACTTC. This codes for CASSLGLARLGQYF. The chain combines TRBV7-2 with TRBJ2-7; 8 bases align to TRBD2. Germline CDR1 is SGHTA and CDR2 is FQGNSA. The trim removed 1 base at V and 9 bases at J, leaving 8 bases unmatched. The CDR3 spans 14 residues.

V is TRBV2 and J is TRBJ2-1; D is unclear. Trimming took 2 bases from V and 5 from J, leaving 16 bases between them. This CDR3 is 16 amino acids long. Germline V lookup: CDR1 SNHLY, CDR2 FYNNEI. CDR3 DNA: TGTGCCAGCAGTGAATTGTCCAGAGCCCTAAACAATGAGCAGTTCTTC. Its protein is CASSELSRALNNEQFF.

The CDR3 protein is CASSAFSGNGELFF. The CDR3 DNA reads TGTGCCAGCAGTGCCTTCTCGGGAAACGGGGAGCTGTTTTTT. The chain couples TRBV27 to TRBJ2-2, with D perhaps TRBD2 (5 bases). With 5 bases removed from V and 7 bases from J, the gap between germline ends came to 14 bases. This CDR3 spans 14 amino acids. Germline V gene lookup returns CDR1 MNHEY and CDR2 SMNVEV (reference sequence).

The CDR3 nucleotides read TGTGCCAGCAGCAATCGAGGGACAGGGATCGGAAACACTGAAGCTTTCTTT. Encoded protein: CASSNRGTGIGNTEAFF. The chain combines TRBV7-6 with TRBJ1-1, with TRBD1 identical over 9 bases. Germline CDR1 is SGHVS and CDR2 is FNYEAQ. This CDR3 is 17 amino acids long. V shed 5 bases and J 2 bases; nucleotides not matched to a gene: 12.

This chain links TRBV9 with TRBJ2-3; the match to TRBD2 covers 9 bases. V shed 9 bases and J 6 bases; nucleotides not matched to a gene: 11. The CDR3 is made up of 14 amino acids. Looked up from germline, CDR1 is SGDLS and CDR2 is YYNGEE. This CDR3 is CATPSGIKQDTQYF. The CDR3 bases are TGTGCCACTCCTAGCGGGATTAAGCAGGATACGCAGTATTTT.

CDR3 nucleotides: TGTGCCAGAAGCCGCGGGTCTGGAAACACCATATATTTT. Translating gives CARSRGSGNTIYF. The chain links TRBV5-3 to TRBJ1-3; D is unclear. TRBV5-3 is marked as an open reading frame, function uncertain. V gave up 4 bases and J gave up 1 base, with 6 bases separating them. The CDR3 runs 13 residues.

V gene TRBV4-1 combines with J gene TRBJ2-1, with D possibly being TRBD1 (6 bases). CDR1 and CDR2 (germline): MGHRA, YSYEKL. Deletions cut 4 bases from V and 2 bases from J, with 21 bases between. The CDR3 is made up of 18 amino acids. The CDR3 sequence: CASSPYYGQTVTYNEQFF. DNA of the CDR3: TGCGCCAGCAGCCCTTACTATGGACAGACGGTTACCTACAATGAGCAGTTCTTC.